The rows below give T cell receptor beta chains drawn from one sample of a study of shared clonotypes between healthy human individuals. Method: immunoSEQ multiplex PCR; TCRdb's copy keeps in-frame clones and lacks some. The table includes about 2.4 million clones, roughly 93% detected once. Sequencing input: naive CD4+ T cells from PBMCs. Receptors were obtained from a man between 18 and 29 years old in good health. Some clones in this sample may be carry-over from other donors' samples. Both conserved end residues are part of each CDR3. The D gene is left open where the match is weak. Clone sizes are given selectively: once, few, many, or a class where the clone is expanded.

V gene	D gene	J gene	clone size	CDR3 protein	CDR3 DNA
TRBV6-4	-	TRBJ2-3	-	CASSDHGRAALDTQYF	TGTGCCAGCAGTGACCATGGACGGGCGGCCCTAGATACGCAGTATTTT
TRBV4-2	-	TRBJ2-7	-	CASSLGVAVSSYEQYF	TGTGCCAGCAGCTTGGGAGTAGCGGTAAGCTCCTACGAGCAGTACTTC
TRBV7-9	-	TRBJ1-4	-	CASSLWPGSDEKLFF	TGTGCCAGCAGCTTATGGCCAGGATCAGATGAAAAACTGTTTTTT
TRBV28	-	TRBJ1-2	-	CASSAPGTMWGYTF	TGTGCCAGCAGTGCCCCCGGGACCATGTGGGGCTACACCTTC
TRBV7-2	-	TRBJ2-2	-	CASSSLVTGELFF	TGTGCCAGCAGCTCTCTAGTTACCGGGGAGCTGTTTTTT
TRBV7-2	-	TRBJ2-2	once	CASSPGLGGSGELFF	TGTGCCAGCAGCCCGGGACTTGGGGGGTCCGGGGAGCTGTTTTTT
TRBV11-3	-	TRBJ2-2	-	CASSTAAPTANTGELFF	TGTGCCAGCAGCACCGCCGCCCCGACAGCCAACACCGGGGAGCTGTTTTTT
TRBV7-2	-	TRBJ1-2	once	CASSLGATVNYGYTF	TGTGCCAGCAGCTTAGGCGCGACAGTTAACTATGGCTACACCTTC
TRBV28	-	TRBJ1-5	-	CASSFSGEWEDQPQHF	TGTGCCAGCAGTTTCTCCGGGGAATGGGAGGATCAGCCCCAGCATTTT
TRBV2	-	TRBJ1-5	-	CASRGDSNQPQHF	TGTGCCAGCAGGGGGGATAGCAATCAGCCCCAGCATTTT
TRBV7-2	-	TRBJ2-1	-	CASPQQLMGRGRYEQFF	TGTGCCAGCCCCCAGCAGCTTATGGGGAGGGGGAGGTATGAGCAGTTCTTC
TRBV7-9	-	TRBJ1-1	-	CASSLAGAAKAFF	TGTGCCAGCAGCTTAGCCGGGGCCGCTAAAGCTTTCTTT
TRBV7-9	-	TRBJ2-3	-	CASSSYSYTDTQYF	TGTGCCAGCAGCTCTTACTCGTACACAGATACGCAGTATTTT
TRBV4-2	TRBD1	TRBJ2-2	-	CASSQRQGETGELFF	TGTGCCAGCAGCCAGAGACAGGGTGAAACCGGGGAGCTGTTTTTT
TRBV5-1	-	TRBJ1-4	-	CASSLVGEKLFF	TGCGCCAGCAGCTTGGTGGGGGAAAAACTGTTTTTT
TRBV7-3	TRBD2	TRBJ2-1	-	CATSSGRAEEQFF	TGTGCCACCTCTAGCGGGAGGGCCGAAGAGCAGTTCTTC
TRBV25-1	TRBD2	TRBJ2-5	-	CASSAPGLAGKTQYF	TGTGCCAGCAGTGCACCGGGACTAGCGGGAAAAACCCAGTACTTC
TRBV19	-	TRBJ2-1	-	CASSMMSNEQFF	TGTGCCAGTAGTATGATGAGCAATGAGCAGTTCTTC
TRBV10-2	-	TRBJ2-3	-	CASTGFTDTQYF	TGCGCCAGCACTGGGTTCACAGATACGCAGTATTTT
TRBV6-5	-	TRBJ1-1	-	CASKNSFDNTEAFF	TGTGCCAGCAAGAACAGTTTTGATAACACTGAAGCTTTCTTT
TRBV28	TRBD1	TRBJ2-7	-	CASSPQGFPSEQYF	TGTGCCAGCAGTCCACAGGGGTTCCCCTCCGAGCAGTACTTC
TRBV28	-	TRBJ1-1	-	CASSFKGKKAFF	TGTGCCAGCAGTTTTAAAGGGAAGAAAGCTTTCTTT
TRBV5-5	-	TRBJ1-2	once	CASSPLGASGYTF	TGTGCCAGCAGCCCACTGGGGGCGAGTGGCTACACCTTC
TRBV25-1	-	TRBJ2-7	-	CASSESRQLYEQYF	TGTGCCAGCAGTGAATCAAGACAGCTATACGAGCAGTACTTC
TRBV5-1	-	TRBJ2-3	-	CASSSAQVGDTQYF	TGCGCCAGCAGCTCGGCACAGGTTGGAGATACGCAGTATTTT
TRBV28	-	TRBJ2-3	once	CASGSSTDTQYF	TGTGCCAGCGGGTCTAGCACAGATACGCAGTATTTT
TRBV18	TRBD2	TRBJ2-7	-	CASSPGTSETYEQYF	TGTGCCAGCTCACCCGGGACTAGCGAAACCTACGAGCAGTACTTC
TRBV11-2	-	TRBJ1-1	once	CASSLEVGRGTEAFF	TGTGCCAGCAGCTTAGAAGTCGGTCGGGGCACTGAAGCTTTCTTT
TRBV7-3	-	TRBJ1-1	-	CASSTDRYTEAFF	TGTGCCAGCAGCACAGACAGATACACTGAAGCTTTCTTT
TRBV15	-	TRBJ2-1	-	CATSNPSNYYNEQFF	TGTGCCACCAGCAACCCCAGCAACTACTACAATGAGCAGTTCTTC
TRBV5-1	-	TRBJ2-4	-	CASSLNTNRQRGNIQYF	TGCGCCAGCAGCTTGAATACGAACAGACAGCGCGGAAACATTCAGTACTTC
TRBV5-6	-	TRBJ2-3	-	CASSPLLTDTQYF	TGTGCCAGCAGCCCCCTTTTGACAGATACGCAGTATTTT
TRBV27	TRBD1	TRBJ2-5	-	CASSLAGGGKTQYF	TGTGCCAGCAGTTTAGCAGGGGGCGGGAAGACCCAGTACTTC
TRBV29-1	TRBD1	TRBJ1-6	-	CSVGGTANSPLHF	TGCAGCGTTGGGGGGACAGCCAATTCACCCCTCCACTTT
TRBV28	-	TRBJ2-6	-	CASSEQDGWANVLTF	TGTGCCAGCAGCGAACAGGATGGGTGGGCCAACGTCCTGACTTTC
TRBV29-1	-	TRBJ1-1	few	CSVSGVTEAFF	TGCAGCGTGTCAGGGGTGACTGAAGCTTTCTTT
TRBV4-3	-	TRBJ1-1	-	CASSQDWTEAFF	TGCGCCAGCAGCCAAGATTGGACTGAAGCTTTCTTT
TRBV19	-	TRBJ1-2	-	CASSTINLPSGYGYTF	TGTGCCAGTAGTACAATCAACCTACCCAGCGGCTATGGCTACACCTTC